This T cell receptor beta chain was retrieved from a study of vaccination and CD4 T cells after COVID-19. Study-wide context: Researchers treated cells with overlapping spike peptides taken from SARS-CoV-2, HCoV-NL63, HCoV-OC43 and HCoV-229E. General study points: The authors identified 304 of 307 vaccine-specific clones in convalescent patients as spike mono-reactive.

Described treatment: roughly 11-day PBMC culture with coronavirus spike peptide pools or control peptides (ViraFEST assay). These CD4+ T cells came from an unexposed donor, sampled before the COVID-19 pandemic (2011-2018). Cell culture was performed with two million PBMCs per well in the presence of 9 to 10 IU/ml IL-2 and 10 ug/ml peptide pools. In its sample, this clonotype was seen a few times. No antigen is known for it. Once obtained from cultured CD4+ T cells, the DNA was sequenced using the Oncomine TCR Beta short-read assay. Each CDR3 protein is one row after TCRdb ran MiXCR on the PCR reads. The table has about 7,600 distinct CDR3 sequences, less than 55% seen once. The CDR3 has 17 residues. Looked up from germline, CDR1 is MNHNS and CDR2 is SASEGT. After removal of 5 bases from V and 2 bases from J, the junction contained 12 bases not matched to a gene.

The sequencing input was CD4+ T cells from blood, cultured in vitro. The chain carries TRBV6-1 and TRBJ1-2, with 9 bases fitting TRBD1. This sequence was found in a human donor in good health. The CDR3 is CASSPPGQGLINYGYTF. The CDR3 coding sequence is TGTGCCAGCAGTCCACCGGGACAGGGCCTTATAAACTATGGCTACACCTTC.